This TCR beta chain is drawn from a study of identifying expanded T cells in peripheral blood. Points from the study as a whole: Variance in clone template counts between approximately 2-week samples significantly increased with total template count across all healthy donors. Technical replicates showed about 1.1 changed clones; roughly two weeks 15 to 20; four weeks 19.

Produced via immunoSEQ multiplex PCR; TCRdb's table is partial and in-frame only. The table shows tens of thousands of clones, with more than 70% occurring only once. Turning to this clone: As yet, its antigen is unknown.

During the collection period, no donor immune events like infections were recorded. The source is a person aged 18 to 70 in good health. The sequencing sample was made of blood.

The CDR3 reads CASNSGGASSYNEQFF. For the CDR3, the DNA is TGTGCCAGTAATAGCGGGGGGGCCTCATCCTACAATGAGCAGTTCTTC. V and J are TRBV19 and TRBJ2-1; 11 bases map to TRBD2. The germline V gene encodes CDR1 LNHDA and CDR2 SQIVND (reference sequence). The CDR3 has 16 residues. V gave up 7 bases and J gave up 1 base; unmatched junction bases: 6.